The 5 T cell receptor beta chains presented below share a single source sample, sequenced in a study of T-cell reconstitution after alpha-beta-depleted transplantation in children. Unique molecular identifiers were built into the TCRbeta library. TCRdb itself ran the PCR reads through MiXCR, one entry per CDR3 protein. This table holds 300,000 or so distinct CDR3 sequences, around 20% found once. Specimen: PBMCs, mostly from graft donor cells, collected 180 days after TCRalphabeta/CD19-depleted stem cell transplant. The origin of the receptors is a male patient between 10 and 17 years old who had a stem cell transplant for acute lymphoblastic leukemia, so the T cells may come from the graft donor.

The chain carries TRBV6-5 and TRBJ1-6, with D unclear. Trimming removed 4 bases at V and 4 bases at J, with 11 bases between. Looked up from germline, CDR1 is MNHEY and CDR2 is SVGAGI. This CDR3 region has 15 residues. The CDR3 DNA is TGTGCCAGCAGTTCCCTGGCGCCTTATAATTCACCCCTCCACTTT. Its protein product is CASSSLAPYNSPLHF.

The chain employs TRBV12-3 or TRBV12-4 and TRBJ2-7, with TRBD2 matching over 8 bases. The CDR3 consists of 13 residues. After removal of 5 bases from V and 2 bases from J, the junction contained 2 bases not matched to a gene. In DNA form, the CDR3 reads TGTGCCAGCAGTAATAGCGGGACCTACGAGCAGTACTTC. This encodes CASSNSGTYEQYF.

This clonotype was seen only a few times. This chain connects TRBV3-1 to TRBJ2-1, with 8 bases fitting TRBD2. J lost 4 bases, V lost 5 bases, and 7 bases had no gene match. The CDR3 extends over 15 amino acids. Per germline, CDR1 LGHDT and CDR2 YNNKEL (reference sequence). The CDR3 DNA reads TGTGCCAGCAGCAGAACGTCTAGCGGGTACAATGAGCAGTTCTTC. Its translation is CASSRTSSGYNEQFF.

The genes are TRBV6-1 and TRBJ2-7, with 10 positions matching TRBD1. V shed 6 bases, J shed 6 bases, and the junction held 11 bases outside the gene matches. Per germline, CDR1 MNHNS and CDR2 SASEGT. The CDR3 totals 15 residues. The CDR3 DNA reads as TGTGCCAGCAGAACCAGGGACAGGGGCTTGGGCGAGCAGTACTTC. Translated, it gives CASRTRDRGLGEQYF.

CDR3 nucleotides: TGCAGTGCTAGTGGAGCCGGGGTCATAATCTACGAGCAGTACTTC. It is translated as CSASGAGVIIYEQYF. V usage is TRBV20-1 and J usage is TRBJ2-7; maybe TRBD2 (5 bases). Germline loops: CDR1 DFQATT, CDR2 SNEGSKA (reference sequence). The CDR3 sequence is 15 residues long. Trimming cost V 3 bases and J 3 bases, with 18 bases left between them.